Included here is one T cell receptor (beta chain) sequence, with context. Antigen unknown. All the donors were Caucasian adults who lived in Nashville, Tennessee. Genomic DNA from each subset was divided evenly over several immunoSEQ plates. Libraries were prepared by immunoSEQ multiplex PCR; TCRdb keeps only in-frame clonotypes and omits some of them. The repertoire holds hundreds of thousands of clones, with 55% to 85% as singletons. These data are taken from a study of shared clonotypes between healthy human individuals. Study-wide results and caveats: Richness estimates generally favored naive over memory subsets.

The CDR3 runs 13 residues. In germline, CDR1 is SNHLY, CDR2 FYNNEI. V lost 6 bases to trimming and J lost 2 bases, with 8 bases between them. The sequence was obtained from a woman aged 25-40 years in good health. Sequencing was performed on memory CD4+ T cells sorted from blood. Subset defined: CD45RA-negative fraction. The J gene is TRBJ1-5, the V gene TRBV2; D is perhaps TRBD1 (5 bases). DNA of the CDR3: TGTGCCAGCAGGGGGGAGGGCAATCAGCCCCAGCATTTT. Its protein product is CASRGEGNQPQHF. Using reference TRBV2 and TRBJ1-5 for the parts outside the CDR3, the full variable domain is EPEVTQTPSHQVTQMGQEVILRCVPISNHLYFYWYRQILGQKVEFLVSFYNNEISEKSEIFDDQFSVERPDGSNFTLKIRSTKLEDSAMYFCASRGEGNQPQHFGDGTRLSIL.